These 31 T cell receptor beta chains share one sample of origin, sequenced in a study of blood T cell repertoires in COVID-19. Using immunoSEQ multiplex PCR, the repertoire was profiled, and TCRdb retains in-frame clones only, with some absent. Of about 24,000 clones in the sample, 89% were seen once. The sample consisted of peripheral blood. The receptors shown here come from a human donor in a cohort sampled during active COVID-19.

This clone was found once. The chain uses TRBV5-1 and TRBJ1-1; a weak D match, TRBD1 (5 bases). Per germline, CDR1 SGHRS and CDR2 YFSETQ. V was pared by 0 bases and J by 9 bases, with 18 bases between. The CDR3 totals 15 residues. The CDR3: CASSLAGGVPGQAFF. As DNA, the CDR3 is TGCGCCAGCAGCTTGGCCGGGGGGGTTCCCGGGCAAGCTTTCTTT.

The chain uses TRBV5-8 and TRBJ2-5, with 14 nucleotides matching TRBD2. This CDR3 has 15 amino acids. V shed 4 bases, J shed 6 bases, and the junction held 5 bases outside the gene matches. Germline V gene sequence: CDR1 SGHTS, CDR2 YDEGEE. The chain's CDR3 is CASSRLAGGQQTQYF. In nucleotides, the CDR3 is TGTGCCAGCAGCAGACTAGCGGGAGGGCAACAGACCCAGTACTTC.

This sequence joins TRBV9 and TRBJ2-2; maybe TRBD1 (5 bases). Trimming removed 6 bases at V and 0 bases at J, with 6 bases between. The germline V gene encodes CDR1 SGDLS and CDR2 YYNGEE. This CDR3 comprises 13 residues. The CDR3 reads CASKTANTGELFF. The CDR3 bases are TGTGCCAGCAAGACAGCGAACACCGGGGAGCTGTTTTTT.

The CDR3 sequence: CASSQASGSTDTQYF. The CDR3, as DNA: TGTGCCAGCAGCCAAGCATCGGGAAGCACAGATACGCAGTATTTT. V and J are TRBV3-1 (or the pseudogene TRBV3-2) and TRBJ2-3; tentative D call: TRBD2 (5 bases). The V end lost 1 base, the J end lost 0 bases, and 8 bases lay between the germline ends. The CDR3 is 15 residues long. Germline assignment: CDR1 LGHDT and CDR2 YNNKEL (reference sequence).

CDR3 bases: TGTGCCTGGAAGAGATTGGGAGAAAAGCGGGACGAGCAGTACTTC. Translating it yields CAWKRLGEKRDEQYF. V and J are TRBV30 and TRBJ2-7; D possibly corresponds to TRBD2 (6 bases). The CDR3 totals 15 residues. Germline-derived CDR1 and CDR2 are GTSNPN and SVGIG (reference sequence). The V and J ends lost 4 bases and 5 bases respectively, with 21 bases between them.

This rearrangement joins TRBV9 to TRBJ2-5; no clear D. The germline gives CDR1 SGDLS, CDR2 YYNGEE. V was trimmed by 0 bases and J by 2 bases, leaving 8 bases between them. The CDR3 is 14 amino acids. CDR3 in amino acids: CASSVGAAQETQYF. CDR3 nucleotides: TGTGCCAGCAGCGTAGGGGCCGCTCAAGAGACCCAGTACTTC.

This clone was found a few times. The V call is TRBV6-2 or TRBV6-3, the J call TRBJ2-5; tentatively, D is TRBD2 (5 bases). CDR1 and CDR2 (germline): MNHEY, SVGEGT. This CDR3 comprises 15 residues. V dropped 2 bases and J dropped 7 bases, with 17 bases sitting between them. In DNA form, the CDR3 reads TGTGCCAGCAGTTACCGTTCCAGAGCGGTGGGGACCCAGTACTTC. Residues: CASSYRSRAVGTQYF.

This clone was counted a few times. This rearrangement joins TRBV19 to TRBJ1-2, with a weak D call TRBD1 (5 bases). Trimming pared 6 bases from V and 8 bases from J, leaving 16 bases between. Germline V gives CDR1 LNHDA, CDR2 SQIVND (reference sequence). CDR3 length: 13 residues. The DNA for the CDR3 is TGTGCCAGTAGCTTAGATGGGGCCGCCGGCTACACCTTC. Protein product: CASSLDGAAGYTF.

The chain joins TRBV6-5 to TRBJ2-3; D might be TRBD1 (6 bases). The CDR3 sequence is 12 residues long. CDR1 and CDR2 from the germline V gene are MNHEY and SVGAGI. The germline V and J ends were trimmed by 7 bases and 6 bases, with 11 bases remaining between them. CDR3 bases: TGTGCCAGCAACAGGGTCGGGGATACGCAGTATTTT. It translates to CASNRVGDTQYF.

This clone was counted between two and nine times. This sequence joins TRBV7-8 and TRBJ2-5, with 10 bases that match TRBD1. V dropped 0 bases and J dropped 5; count of bases not matched to a gene: 6. Looked up from germline, CDR1 is SGHVS and CDR2 is FQNEAQ. The CDR3 consists of 16 residues. The CDR3 coding sequence is TGTGCCAGCAGCTTAGCGGCCGGGACAGGGGAGGAGACCCAGTACTTC. It encodes CASSLAAGTGEETQYF. Full variable domain (rest looked up from reference TRBV7-8 and TRBJ2-5): GAGVSQSPRYKVAKRGQDVALRCDPISGHVSLFWYQQALGQGPEFLTYFQNEAQLDKSGLPSDRFFAERPEGSVSTLKIQRTQQEDSAVYLCASSLAAGTGEETQYFGPGTRLLVL.

This sequence joins TRBV20-1 and TRBJ2-7; possible D gene TRBD2, 6 bases. V was trimmed by 3 bases and J by 4 bases, leaving 7 bases between them. Germline CDR1 is DFQATT and CDR2 is SNEGSKA (reference sequence). The length of the CDR3 is 11 residues. CDR3 region: CSASSGYEQYF. CDR3 DNA: TGCAGTGCTAGTAGCGGTTACGAGCAGTACTTC.

This chain links TRBV27 with TRBJ1-4; 9 nucleotides agree with TRBD1. V shed 3 bases and J 8 bases; nucleotides not matched to a gene: 13. CDR1 and CDR2 (germline): MNHEY, SMNVEV (reference sequence). The CDR3 spans 17 residues. The CDR3 region has the DNA TGTGCCAGCAGTTTGAGACTCGGAGGACAGGGGCAAGAAAAACTGTTTTTT. This sequence encodes CASSLRLGGQGQEKLFF.

This rearrangement joins TRBV6-2 or TRBV6-3 to TRBJ2-3; tentative D call: TRBD2 (6 bases). The CDR3 length is 17 residues. Trimming left V 6 bases short and J 2 bases short, with 21 bases between. Per the germline V gene, CDR1 is MNHEY and CDR2 is SVGEGT. The CDR3 is CASSDGGGAAITDTQYF. As DNA, the CDR3 is TGTGCCAGCAGCGACGGAGGCGGGGCAGCCATCACAGATACGCAGTATTTT.

The genes are TRBV5-1 and TRBJ1-6, with 7 nucleotides matching TRBD1. Germline assignment: CDR1 SGHRS and CDR2 YFSETQ. J lost 5 bases, V lost 3 bases, and 2 bases had no gene match. The CDR3 spans 14 residues. The CDR3 reads CASSWTGDNSPLHF. DNA of the CDR3: TGCGCCAGCAGCTGGACAGGCGATAATTCACCCCTCCACTTT.

This clone was detected once. V and J are TRBV24-1 and TRBJ2-1; 11 positions agree with TRBD2. This CDR3 has 14 amino acids. V gave up 6 bases and J gave up 6 bases; unmatched junction bases: 3. Per germline, CDR1 KGHDR and CDR2 SFDVKD. The CDR3 DNA reads as TGTGCCACCAGTCTGACTAGCGGGATCAATGAGCAGTTCTTC. Its translation: CATSLTSGINEQFF.

V and J are TRBV4-1 and TRBJ2-1; 7 nucleotides agree with TRBD1. Per germline, CDR1 MGHRA and CDR2 YSYEKL. Losses at the gene ends were 3 bases for V and 6 bases for J; bases not matched to a gene: 14. The CDR3 extends over 17 amino acids. Written as DNA, the CDR3 is TGCGCCAGCAGCCACGATCGCGGAAGGGGGCGAGCCAATGAGCAGTTCTTC. Translated: CASSHDRGRGRANEQFF.

J is TRBJ2-1 and V is TRBV10-3; 11 nucleotides align to TRBD2. CDR1 is ENHRY, CDR2 SYGVKD, per germline. V gave up 11 bases and J gave up 8 bases; unmatched junction bases: 11. The CDR3 totals 14 residues. The CDR3 reads CASGTSGGLDEQFF. DNA for the CDR3: TGTGCCTCCGGAACTAGCGGGGGACTCGATGAGCAGTTCTTC.

This chain uses TRBV5-1 with TRBJ1-2; 10 positions match TRBD1. J lost 0 bases, V lost 4 bases, and 6 bases had no gene match. Germline CDR1 is SGHRS and CDR2 is YFSETQ. This CDR3 spans 16 amino acids. The CDR3 region has the DNA TGCGCCAGCAGCCAATACGGGACAGGGGCTAACTATGGCTACACCTTC. The encoded protein is CASSQYGTGANYGYTF.

The DNA of the CDR3 is TGTGCCAGCAGTTTTACAGGGAATCAGCCCCAGCATTTT. Amino acids: CASSFTGNQPQHF. The gene calls are TRBV6-2 or TRBV6-3 and TRBJ1-5, with D possibly matching TRBD1 (6 bases). Trimming took off 4 bases at V and 4 bases at J, with 8 bases between the two ends. Germline assignment: CDR1 MNHEY and CDR2 SVGEGT. The CDR3 is made up of 13 amino acids.

In this sample, this clone turned up once. This chain connects TRBV4-2 to TRBJ1-5; 8 bases map to TRBD1. Germline lookup yields CDR1 LGHNA and CDR2 YNFKEQ. This CDR3 contains 15 residues. V trimming: 1 base; J trimming: 5 bases; junction bases outside the gene matches: 4. DNA of the CDR3: TGTGCCAGCAGCCAAGCCCCGACAGGGGATCAGCCCCAGCATTTT. This encodes CASSQAPTGDQPQHF.

The J gene is TRBJ2-1, the V gene TRBV9; D possibly corresponds to TRBD1 (6 bases). Germline V gene lookup returns CDR1 SGDLS and CDR2 YYNGEE. The V gene lost 0 bases and the J gene lost 8 bases, with 15 bases spanning the gap. CDR3 length equals 15 residues. The CDR3 sequence: CASSVATGSFYEQFF. The CDR3 region has the DNA TGTGCCAGCAGCGTAGCAACAGGGTCATTCTATGAGCAGTTCTTC.

The V gene is TRBV19, the J gene TRBJ2-7; 13 nucleotides line up with TRBD2. J was trimmed by 2 bases and V by 7 bases; bases with no gene match: 5. In germline, CDR1 is LNHDA, CDR2 SQIVND (reference sequence). The CDR3 sequence is 15 residues long. The CDR3 DNA follows: TGTGCCAGTAAAAAGACTAGCGGGGGGCCCTACGAGCAGTACTTC. It codes for CASKKTSGGPYEQYF. The entire variable domain, with the rest obtained from reference TRBV19 and TRBJ2-7, is as follows: DGGITQSPKYLFRKEGQNVTLSCEQNLNHDAMYWYRQDPGQGLRLIYYSQIVNDFQKGDIAEGYSVSREKKESFPLTVTSAQKNPTAFYLCASKKTSGGPYEQYFGPGTRLTVT.

As for this clone: The sample holds other DNA sequences that translate to the same CDR3. This chain links TRBV6-5 with TRBJ2-7; D perhaps matches TRBD2 (6 bases). This CDR3 is 14 amino acids long. The germline V and J ends were trimmed by 7 bases and 4 bases, with 17 bases remaining between them. CDR1 is MNHEY and CDR2 is SVGAGI in the germline V gene. The CDR3 nucleotides are TGTGCCAGCAAAGGTCTTGTCGGGGGATACGAGCAGTACTTC. Its translation: CASKGLVGGYEQYF.

This rearrangement joins TRBV10-3 to TRBJ2-1; the match to TRBD2 covers 11 bases. This CDR3 is built from 15 residues. Germline-derived CDR1 and CDR2 are ENHRY and SYGVKD. V lost 7 bases to trimming and J lost 6 bases; unmatched junction nucleotides: 8. CDR3: CAITPSGGPGNEQFF. CDR3 DNA sequence: TGTGCCATCACCCCTAGCGGGGGGCCCGGCAATGAGCAGTTCTTC.

The chain recombines TRBV5-1 with TRBJ1-1; TRBD1 matches 8 bases. Trimming cost V 4 bases and J 0 bases; bases outside gene matches: 5. Germline lookup yields CDR1 SGHRS and CDR2 YFSETQ. The CDR3 has 15 residues. The CDR3 sequence is CASSARTGLNTEAFF. The CDR3 coding sequence is TGCGCCAGCAGCGCAAGGACAGGGCTGAACACTGAAGCTTTCTTT.

This chain joins TRBV5-6 and TRBJ2-3; 11 positions match TRBD2. CDR1 and CDR2 from the germline V gene are SGHDT and YYEEEE. This CDR3 has 16 residues. The V and J ends lost 3 bases and 1 base, in that order; junction bases with no gene match: 4. The CDR3 region has the DNA TGTGCCAGCAGCTCTCTGACTAGCGGGGGCACAGATACGCAGTATTTT. Translated, it gives CASSSLTSGGTDTQYF.

This sequence joins TRBV27 and TRBJ1-5, with 8 bases identical to TRBD1. This CDR3 has 18 residues. From germline, CDR1 is MNHEY and CDR2 SMNVEV (reference sequence). Trimming at V came to 3 bases and at J to 0 bases, leaving 10 bases not matched to a gene. CDR3 amino acids: CASSFDRGYEYSNQPQHF. The CDR3 DNA follows: TGTGCCAGCAGTTTTGACAGGGGTTATGAGTATAGCAATCAGCCCCAGCATTTT.

The chain employs TRBV5-1 and TRBJ2-1; 10 positions agree with TRBD1. The CDR3 length is 15 residues. Trimming removed 4 bases from V and 7 bases from J; junction bases left unmatched: 8. The germline CDR1 and CDR2 sequences are SGHRS and YFSETQ. The DNA of the CDR3 is TGCGCCAGCAGCAACCGGGACAGGGGAACAAATGAGCAGTTCTTC. Translation: CASSNRDRGTNEQFF.

The genes are TRBV6-5 and TRBJ2-2; 7 nucleotides align to TRBD1. The V gene end was trimmed by 7 bases and the J gene end by 1 base; junction bases not matched to a gene: 3. In germline, CDR1 is MNHEY, CDR2 SVGAGI. This CDR3 is built from 14 residues. Here the CDR3 DNA reads TGTGCCAGCAAGGACAGGAGGAACACCGGGGAGCTGTTTTTT. This translates into CASKDRRNTGELFF.

The chain joins TRBV7-2 to TRBJ2-1; 9 nucleotides agree with TRBD2. Germline V gene lookup returns CDR1 SGHTA and CDR2 FQGNSA. The CDR3 covers 16 residues. Trimming removed 0 bases from V and 8 bases from J; junction bases left unmatched: 8. The CDR3 is CASSLAGGRAGDEQFF. CDR3 coding DNA: TGTGCCAGCAGCTTAGCGGGCGGGAGGGCCGGGGATGAGCAGTTCTTC.

The chain employs TRBV5-4 and TRBJ2-3, with 10 bases lining up with TRBD2. Germline lookup yields CDR1 SGHNT and CDR2 YYREEE (reference sequence). CDR3 length: 15 amino acids. The junction had 10 bases not matched to a gene; V was cut back by 7 bases and J by 5 bases. This chain's CDR3 is CASEPAGGPGDTQYF. As DNA, the CDR3 is TGTGCCAGCGAACCAGCGGGGGGGCCTGGAGATACGCAGTATTTT.